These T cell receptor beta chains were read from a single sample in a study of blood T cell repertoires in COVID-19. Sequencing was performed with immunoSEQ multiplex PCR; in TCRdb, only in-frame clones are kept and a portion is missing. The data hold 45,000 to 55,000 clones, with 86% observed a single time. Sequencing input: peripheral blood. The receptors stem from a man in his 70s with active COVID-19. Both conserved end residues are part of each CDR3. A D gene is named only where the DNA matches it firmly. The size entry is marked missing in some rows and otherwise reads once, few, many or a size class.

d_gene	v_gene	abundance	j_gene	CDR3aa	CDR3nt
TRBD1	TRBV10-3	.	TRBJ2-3	CAISRQGRFVTDTQYF	TGTGCCATCAGCAGACAGGGGAGGTTTGTCACAGATACGCAGTATTTT
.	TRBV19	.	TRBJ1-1	CASSMGRQGITEAFF	TGTGCCAGTAGTATGGGGCGCCAGGGGATCACTGAAGCTTTCTTT
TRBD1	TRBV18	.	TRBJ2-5	CASSSGQGEKTQYF	TGTGCCAGCTCATCCGGACAGGGGGAGAAGACCCAGTACTTC
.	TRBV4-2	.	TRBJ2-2	CASSQDGRGSANTGELFF	TGTGCCAGCAGCCAAGATGGGCGGGGCTCCGCGAACACCGGGGAGCTGTTTTTT
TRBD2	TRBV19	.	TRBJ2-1	CASSTDGGLVGYNEQFF	TGTGCCAGTAGTACTGACGGAGGACTAGTGGGATACAATGAGCAGTTCTTC
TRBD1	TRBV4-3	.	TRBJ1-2	CASSQSSPYQGAQRDGYTF	TGCGCCAGCAGCCAATCCTCCCCCTATCAGGGGGCGCAGAGAGATGGCTACACCTTC
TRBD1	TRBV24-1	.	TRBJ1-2	CATSSPRQGAGGYTF	TGTGCCACCAGTTCCCCGCGACAGGGGGCCGGTGGCTACACCTTC
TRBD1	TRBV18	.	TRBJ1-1	CASSPGGDRVNTEAFF	TGTGCCAGCTCACCCGGGGGAGACAGGGTTAACACTGAAGCTTTCTTT
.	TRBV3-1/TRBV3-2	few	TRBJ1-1	CASSQVGGSGAPFF	TGTGCCAGCAGCCAAGTAGGAGGGAGTGGAGCCCCTTTCTTT
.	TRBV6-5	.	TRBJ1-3	CASSSPRQAAGNTIYF	TGTGCCAGCAGTTCCCCCCGACAGGCCGCGGGAAACACCATATATTTT
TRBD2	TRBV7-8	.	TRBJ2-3	CASSSVAGEIDTQYF	TGTGCCAGCAGCTCTGTAGCGGGGGAAATAGATACGCAGTATTTT
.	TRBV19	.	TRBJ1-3	CATSRSSFRNTIYF	TGTGCCACCTCTCGGTCTTCCTTTCGGAACACCATATATTTT
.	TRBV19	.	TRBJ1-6	CASSSLQTGVQSPLHF	TGTGCCAGTAGTTCCCTCCAGACAGGCGTGCAGTCACCCCTCCACTTT
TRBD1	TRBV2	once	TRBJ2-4	CASRPRTGAVLNIQYF	TGTGCCAGCAGACCCCGGACAGGCGCTGTTCTAAACATTCAGTACTTC
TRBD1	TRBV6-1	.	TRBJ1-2	CASREGQGQNYGYTF	TGTGCCAGCAGAGAAGGACAGGGGCAAAACTATGGCTACACCTTC
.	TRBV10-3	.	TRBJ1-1	CATQPRPPGNTEAFF	TGTGCCACCCAACCGAGGCCCCCCGGGAACACTGAAGCTTTCTTT
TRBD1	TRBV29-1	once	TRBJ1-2	CSVEGGQGNYGYTF	TGCAGCGTTGAGGGGGGACAGGGTAACTATGGCTACACCTTC
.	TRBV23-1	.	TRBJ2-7	CTTHFQRGGCEQYF	TGCACCACCCACTTTCAGCGCGGTGGTTGCGAGCAGTACTTC
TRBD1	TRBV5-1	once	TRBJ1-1	CASSWGQGWETEAFF	TGCGCCAGCAGCTGGGGACAGGGGTGGGAAACTGAAGCTTTCTTT
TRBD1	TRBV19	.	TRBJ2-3	CASSLIFSDWDRFPSTDTQYF	TGTGCCAGTAGCCTAATTTTTTCGGATTGGGACAGATTTCCTAGCACAGATACGCAGTATTTT
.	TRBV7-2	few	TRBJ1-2	CASSLQANYGYTF	TGTGCCAGCAGTCTACAGGCTAACTATGGCTACACCTTC
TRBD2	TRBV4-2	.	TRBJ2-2	CASSQEAGGDTGELFF	TGTGCCAGCAGCCAAGAAGCGGGGGGGGACACCGGGGAGCTGTTTTTT
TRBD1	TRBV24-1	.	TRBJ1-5	CATSDRQGNQPQHF	TGTGCCACCAGTGATAGACAGGGGAATCAGCCCCAGCATTTT
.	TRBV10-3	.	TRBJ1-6	CAAARGEDSPLHF	TGTGCCGCGGCTCGGGGTGAGGATTCACCCCTCCACTTT
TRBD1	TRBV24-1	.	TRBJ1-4	CATRGQVATNEKLFF	TGTGCCACCAGAGGACAGGTCGCAACTAATGAAAAACTGTTTTTT
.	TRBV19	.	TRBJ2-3	CASSPGDPQDTQYF	TGTGCCAGTAGTCCAGGGGATCCCCAAGATACGCAGTATTTT
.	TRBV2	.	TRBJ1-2	CASSGTSNLYGYTF	TGTGCCAGCAGTGGGACAAGTAACCTCTATGGCTACACCTTC
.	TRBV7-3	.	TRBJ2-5	CASSLPLRDSKETQYF	TGTGCCAGCAGCCTCCCCCTCCGGGACTCGAAAGAGACCCAGTACTTC